The 9 T cell receptor beta chains listed next were all sequenced from one sample in a study of molecular identifiers for immune sequencing clone quantification. TCRdb called the PCR reads again in MiXCR, with one record for every CDR3 protein. The table shows some 650,000 distinct CDR3 sequences, with 20% occurring only once. The sample taken for sequencing was naive CD8+ T cells from blood, with Jurkat cell RNA spiked in. Noted subset: FACS-sorted CD8+CD4-CCR7+CD45RA+ naive T cells. These receptors were collected from a human donor in good health. Some libraries in this study had Jurkat cell RNA spiked in.

This clonotype showed up many times. The chain carries TRBV2 and TRBJ2-3, with 10 bases identical to TRBD2. CDR1 SNHLY and CDR2 FYNNEI come from the germline V gene. CDR3 length: 17 amino acids. With 3 bases clipped from V and 2 bases from J, the junction kept 8 bases outside the gene matches. CDR3 sequence: CASSERRTSGNTDTQYF. For the CDR3, the DNA is TGTGCCAGCAGTGAGCGTAGGACTAGCGGAAACACAGATACGCAGTATTTT.

This clonotype was recorded only once. A much larger clone sits a single nucleotide away, making a read error possible. The rearrangement uses TRBV27 and TRBJ1-2; D not resolved. From germline, CDR1 is MNHEY and CDR2 SMNVEV (reference sequence). The length of the CDR3 is 14 residues. This CDR3 is CAGSFWGTNYGYTF. The CDR3 nucleotides read TGTGCCGGCAGTTTCTGGGGAACTAACTATGGCTACACCTTC.

The sample holds a few counts of this clonotype. The rearrangement uses TRBV9 and TRBJ2-3; TRBD2 matches 7 bases. Germline V gene sequence: CDR1 SGDLS, CDR2 YYNGEE. The trim removed 1 base at V and 0 bases at J, leaving 2 bases unmatched. The CDR3 covers 15 residues. For the CDR3, the DNA is TGTGCCAGCAGCGTATGGGGGGGGAGCACAGATACGCAGTATTTT. Protein product: CASSVWGGSTDTQYF.

This clonotype appeared a few times. Given a much more abundant clone one base away, this may be a read error. This chain connects TRBV4-1 to TRBJ1-5; possible D gene TRBD1, 5 bases. V gave up 1 base and J gave up 3 bases, with 10 bases separating them. Germline CDR1 reads MGHRA; CDR2 reads YSYEKL. The CDR3 consists of 15 residues. CDR3 nucleotides: TGCGCCAGCAGCCAAGCTGAGGGGTACAATCAGCCCCAGCATTTT. This sequence encodes CASSQAEGYNQPQHF.

A note on this clonotype: A much larger clonotype is one base distant, so this may be a read error. The CDR3 reads CTSSLDGTGEVSDTQYF. The CDR3 DNA reads TGTACCAGCAGCTTAGACGGGACAGGGGAAGTTTCAGATACGCAGTATTTT. The V and J genes are TRBV9 and TRBJ2-3, with TRBD1 matching over 10 bases. Per germline, CDR1 SGDLS and CDR2 YYNGEE. This CDR3 region has 17 residues. Full variable domain (remainder filled in from reference TRBV9 and TRBJ2-3): DSGVTQTPKHLITATGQRVTLRCSPRSGDLSVYWYQQSLDQGLQFLIQYYNGEERAKGNILERFSAQQFPDLHSELNLSSLELGDSALYFCTSSLDGTGEVSDTQYFGPGTRLTVL.

This clonotype was counted at least ten times. The V gene is TRBV30, the J gene TRBJ1-1; no firm D call. The CDR3 consists of 14 residues. Trimming removed 7 bases at V and 2 bases at J, with 17 bases between. Germline V CDR1 and CDR2: GTSNPN, SVGIG (reference sequence). CDR3 protein: CASDRTTANTEAFF. In nucleotides, the CDR3 is TGTGCCTCGGACCGGACGACGGCTAACACTGAAGCTTTCTTT.

This clonotype was counted ten times or more. This chain links TRBV6-5 with TRBJ2-1, with 10 positions matching TRBD1. J was trimmed by 2 bases and V by 4 bases; bases with no gene match: 5. The germline V gene encodes CDR1 MNHEY and CDR2 SVGAGI. The CDR3 totals 16 residues. CDR3 loop: CASSSPGQGPYNEQFF. Here the CDR3 DNA reads TGTGCCAGCAGTTCCCCGGGACAGGGGCCCTACAATGAGCAGTTCTTC.

Of note for this clonotype: Being one base from a much bigger clone, this may be a read error. Lacking the conserved final phenylalanine or tryptophan, this CDR3 likely reflects a read error. This chain links TRBV2 with TRBJ2-1; D is unresolved. CDR3 length: 13 residues. V was trimmed by 6 bases and J by 5 bases, leaving 11 bases between them. Per the germline V gene, CDR1 is SNHLY and CDR2 is FYNNEI. Here the CDR3 reads CASSRYAHNEQFS. For the CDR3, the DNA is TGTGCCAGCAGCCGCTACGCCCACAATGAGCAGTTCTCC.

The rearrangement links TRBV7-9 to TRBJ1-2; tentatively, D is TRBD1 (5 bases). This CDR3 spans 14 amino acids. With 4 bases removed from V and 4 bases from J, the gap between germline ends came to 13 bases. Germline values: CDR1 SEHNR, CDR2 FQNEAQ (reference sequence). CDR3 sequence (DNA): TGTGCCAGCAGCTCAGGGTTGTTGGGCTATGGCTACACCTTC. Its translation: CASSSGLLGYGYTF.